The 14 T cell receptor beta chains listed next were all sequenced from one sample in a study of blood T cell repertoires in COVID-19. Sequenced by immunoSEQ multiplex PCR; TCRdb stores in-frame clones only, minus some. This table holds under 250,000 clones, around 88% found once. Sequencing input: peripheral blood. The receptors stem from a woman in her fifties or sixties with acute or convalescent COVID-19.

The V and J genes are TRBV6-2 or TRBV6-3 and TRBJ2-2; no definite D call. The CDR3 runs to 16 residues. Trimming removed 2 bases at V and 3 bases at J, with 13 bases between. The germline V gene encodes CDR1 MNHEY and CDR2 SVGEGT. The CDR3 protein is CASSYPPGWDTGELFF. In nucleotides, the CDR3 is TGTGCCAGCAGTTACCCGCCCGGGTGGGACACCGGGGAGCTGTTTTTT.

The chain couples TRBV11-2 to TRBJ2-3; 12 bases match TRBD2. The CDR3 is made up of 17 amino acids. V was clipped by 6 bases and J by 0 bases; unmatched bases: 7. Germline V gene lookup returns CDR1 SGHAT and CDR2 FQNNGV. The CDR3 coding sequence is TGTGCCAGCAGACCCAGACTAGCGGGAGAGAGCACAGATACGCAGTATTTT. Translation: CASRPRLAGESTDTQYF.

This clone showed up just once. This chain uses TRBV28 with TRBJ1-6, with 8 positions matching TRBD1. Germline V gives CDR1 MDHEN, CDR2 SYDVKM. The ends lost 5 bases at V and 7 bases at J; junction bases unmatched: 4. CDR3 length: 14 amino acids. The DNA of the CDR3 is TGTGCCAGCAGTCCAGGGGGCGGGAATTCACCCCTCCACTTT. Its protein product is CASSPGGGNSPLHF.

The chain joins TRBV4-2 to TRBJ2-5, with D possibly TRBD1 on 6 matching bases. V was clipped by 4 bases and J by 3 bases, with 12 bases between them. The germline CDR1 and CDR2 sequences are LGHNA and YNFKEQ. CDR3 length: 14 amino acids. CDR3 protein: CASSLRGLEETQYF. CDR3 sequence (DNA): TGTGCCAGCAGCCTCAGGGGATTAGAAGAGACCCAGTACTTC.

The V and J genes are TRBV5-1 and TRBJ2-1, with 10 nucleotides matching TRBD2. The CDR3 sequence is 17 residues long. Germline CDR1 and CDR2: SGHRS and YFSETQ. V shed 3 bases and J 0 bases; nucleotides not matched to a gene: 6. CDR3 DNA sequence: TGCGCCAGCAGCTCGGGGGGACTAGCGCTCTCCTACAATGAGCAGTTCTTC. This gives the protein CASSSGGLALSYNEQFF.

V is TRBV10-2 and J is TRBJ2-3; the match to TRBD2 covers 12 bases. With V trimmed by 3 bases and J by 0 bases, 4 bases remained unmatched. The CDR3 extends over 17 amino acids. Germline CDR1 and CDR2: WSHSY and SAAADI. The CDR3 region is CASSDSLAGGSTDTQYF. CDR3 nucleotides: TGCGCCAGCAGTGACTCACTAGCGGGAGGTAGCACAGATACGCAGTATTTT.

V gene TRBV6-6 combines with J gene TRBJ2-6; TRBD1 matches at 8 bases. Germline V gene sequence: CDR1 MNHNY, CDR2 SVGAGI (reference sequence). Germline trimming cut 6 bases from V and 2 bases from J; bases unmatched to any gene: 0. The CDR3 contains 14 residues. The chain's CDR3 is CASRQGAGANVLTF. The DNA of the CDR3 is TGTGCCAGCAGACAGGGGGCTGGGGCCAACGTCCTGACTTTC.

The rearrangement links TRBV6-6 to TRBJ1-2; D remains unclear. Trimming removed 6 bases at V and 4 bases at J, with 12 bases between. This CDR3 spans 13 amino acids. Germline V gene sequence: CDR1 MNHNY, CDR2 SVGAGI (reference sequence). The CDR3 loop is CASSPGVGYGYTF. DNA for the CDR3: TGTGCCAGCAGCCCCGGGGTGGGCTATGGCTACACCTTC.

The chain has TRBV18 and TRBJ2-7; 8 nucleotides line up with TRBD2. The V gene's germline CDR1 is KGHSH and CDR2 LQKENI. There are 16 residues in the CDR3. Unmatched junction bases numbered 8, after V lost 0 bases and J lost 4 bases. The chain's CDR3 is CASSPPVKRGRYEQYF. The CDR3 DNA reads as TGTGCCAGCTCACCACCCGTAAAGCGGGGGAGATACGAGCAGTACTTC. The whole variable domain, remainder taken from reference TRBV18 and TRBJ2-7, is NAGVMQNPRHLVRRRGQEARLRCSPMKGHSHVYWYRQLPEEGLKFMVYLQKENIIDESGMPKERFSAEFPKEGPSILRIQQVVRGDSAAYFCASSPPVKRGRYEQYFGPGTRLTVT.

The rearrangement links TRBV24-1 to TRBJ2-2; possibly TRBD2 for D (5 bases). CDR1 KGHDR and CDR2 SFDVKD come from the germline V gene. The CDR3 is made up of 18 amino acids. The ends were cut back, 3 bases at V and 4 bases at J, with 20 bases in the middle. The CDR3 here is CATSDPTPLSEGTGELFF. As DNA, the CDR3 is TGTGCCACCAGTGATCCTACTCCCCTATCCGAGGGCACCGGGGAGCTGTTTTTT.

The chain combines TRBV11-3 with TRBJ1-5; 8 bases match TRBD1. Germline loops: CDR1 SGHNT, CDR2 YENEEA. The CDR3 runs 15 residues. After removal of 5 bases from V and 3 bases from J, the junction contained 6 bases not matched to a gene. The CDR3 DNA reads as TGTGCCAGCAGCGTACAGGGGGTCCCCAATCAGCCCCAGCATTTT. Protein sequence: CASSVQGVPNQPQHF.

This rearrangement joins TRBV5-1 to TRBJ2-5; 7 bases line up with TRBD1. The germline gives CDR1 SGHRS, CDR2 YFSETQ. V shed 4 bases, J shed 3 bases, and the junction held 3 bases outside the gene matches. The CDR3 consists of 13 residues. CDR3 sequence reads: CASSRTGEETQYF. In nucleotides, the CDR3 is TGCGCCAGCAGCCGGACAGGTGAAGAGACCCAGTACTTC.

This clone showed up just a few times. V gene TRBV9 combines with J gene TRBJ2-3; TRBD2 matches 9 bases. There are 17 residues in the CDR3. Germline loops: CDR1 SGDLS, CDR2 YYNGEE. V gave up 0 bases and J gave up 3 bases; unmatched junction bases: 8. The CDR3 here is CASSVGLEAGGTDTQYF. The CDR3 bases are TGTGCCAGCAGCGTAGGGCTGGAAGCGGGAGGTACAGATACGCAGTATTTT.

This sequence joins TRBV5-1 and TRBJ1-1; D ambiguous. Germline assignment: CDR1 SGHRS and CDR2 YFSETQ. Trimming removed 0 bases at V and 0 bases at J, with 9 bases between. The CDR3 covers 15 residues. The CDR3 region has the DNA TGCGCCAGCAGCTTGGGGGCCGGATTGAACACTGAAGCTTTCTTT. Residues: CASSLGAGLNTEAFF.